This TCR beta chain derives from a study of blood T cell repertoires in COVID-19. Across the study: Samples taken during acute and convalescent COVID-19 were collected in the United States, Italy and Spain. The analysed material was cDNA or gDNA that came from T cells, B-cell-depleted T cells, or PBMCs.

Measured with immunoSEQ multiplex PCR; TCRdb has only the in-frame clones, and not every one. Of some 340,000 clones in the sample, roughly nine tenths were seen once. The study drew participants aged roughly 18 to 95 years from approximately 25 US areas. The study recruited exposed participants who had met a COVID-19 case within 2 weeks before entry. The CDR3 length is 15 residues. CDR1 SEHNR and CDR2 FQNEAQ come from the germline V gene (reference sequence). Trimming cost V 5 bases and J 0 bases, with 11 bases left between them. This receptor was obtained from a woman in her 30s who had been exposed to COVID-19. Sample: PBMCs or T cells enriched from blood (not recorded which). V gene TRBV7-9 combines with J gene TRBJ2-1, with unresolved D. The CDR3 region is CASSRPSSSYNEQFF. The CDR3, as DNA: TGTGCCAGCAGCCGTCCCTCGAGCTCCTACAATGAGCAGTTCTTC. The variable domain in full, completed from reference TRBV7-9 and TRBJ2-1, reads DTGVSQNPRHKITKRGQNVTFRCDPISEHNRLYWYRQTLGQGPEFLTYFQNEAQLEKSRLLSDRFSAERPKGSFSTLEIQRTEQGDSAMYLCASSRPSSSYNEQFFGPGTRLTVL.